Listed below are T cell receptor beta chains from one sample, sequenced in a study of CD8 T cells in ankylosing spondylitis. TCRdb reprocessed the 5' RACE reads with MiXCR, giving one entry per CDR3 protein. The sample shows fewer than 200,000 distinct CDR3 sequences, 9.5% to 10% of them seen only once. Sequenced: blood, either unsorted or a sorted T cell fraction (not recorded which). These receptors were taken from a female donor with ankylosing spondylitis or in good health (not recorded which). Both conserved end residues are part of each CDR3. Each record gives: clone size, J gene, D gene, V gene, CDR3 DNA, CDR3 protein. D genes are given only for firm matches. Size is omitted from some rows. Given values are once, few, many or a class for expanded clones.

few,TRBJ2-1,.,TRBV15,TGTGCCACCAGCGGGGAAGACTGGCCGTCCTACAATGAGCAGTTCTTC,CATSGEDWPSYNEQFF
few,TRBJ2-5,TRBD2,TRBV4-1,TGCGCCAGCAGCCAAGCTAATCGGGGGGGGACCCAGTACTTC,CASSQANRGGTQYF
few,TRBJ2-6,.,TRBV7-9,TGTGCCAGCAGCCCGACGGCCTACGGGGCCAACGTCCTGACTTTC,CASSPTAYGANVLTF
many,TRBJ2-7,TRBD2,TRBV7-8,TGTGCCAGCAGTCAGCCTAGCGGGGCAAGCTCCTACGAGCAGTACTTC,CASSQPSGASSYEQYF
few,TRBJ1-2,.,TRBV6-1,TGTGCCAGCAGATCCTTTCCTTTGGAGGGCTACACCTTC,CASRSFPLEGYTF
many,TRBJ1-2,.,TRBV12-3/TRBV12-4,TGTGCCAGCAGTTTAGCGCTACAGCCCTATGGCTACACCTTC,CASSLALQPYGYTF
.,TRBJ2-3,TRBD2,TRBV12-3/TRBV12-4,TGTGCCAGCAGCAACCCGACTGATAGCGGGGTGGTGTTAGATACGCAGTATTTT,CASSNPTDSGVVLDTQYF
few,TRBJ2-7,.,TRBV20-1,TGCAGTGCTAGCGTCGACTACTCCTACGAGCAGTACTTC,CSASVDYSYEQYF
few,TRBJ2-5,TRBD2,TRBV30,TGTGCCTGGTCTGGCCTAGCGGGAGGGCCGAGGGAAGAGACCCAGTACTTC,CAWSGLAGGPREETQYF
.,TRBJ1-5,.,TRBV7-9,TGTGCCAGCAGCCTCCAGGGGCCAAATCAGCCCCAGCATTTT,CASSLQGPNQPQHF
many,TRBJ1-2,TRBD1,TRBV20-1,TGCAGTGCTAGACCTCAGGGGGTCGACTATGGCTACACCTTC,CSARPQGVDYGYTF
few,TRBJ2-1,TRBD2,TRBV6-1,TGTGCCAGCAGGATAAGCGGGAGGGCCCTGGATGAGCAGTTCTTC,CASRISGRALDEQFF
.,TRBJ2-7,.,TRBV6-6,TGTGCCAGCATGGACAGTACCTACGAGCAGTACTTC,CASMDSTYEQYF
few,TRBJ2-1,.,TRBV7-9,TGTGCCAGCAGCCAGGGGCGTGTTAATGAGCAGTTCTTC,CASSQGRVNEQFF
many,TRBJ2-2,TRBD2,TRBV11-2,TGTGCCAGCAGCCATCGGGGGGGGAACACCGGGGAGCTGTTTTTT,CASSHRGGNTGELFF
few,TRBJ2-3,.,TRBV3-1,TGTGCCAGCAGCCAAGGAGGGAGACAGCCCCCGGATACGCAGTATTTT,CASSQGGRQPPDTQYF
.,TRBJ2-5,TRBD2,TRBV3-1,TGTGCCAGCAGCCGCATTCGGACTAGCGGGCAAGAGACCCAGTACTTC,CASSRIRTSGQETQYF
few,TRBJ1-1,.,TRBV6-2/TRBV6-3,TGTGCCAGCAGTTACTCGAGATCCGGGGAGAACACTGAAGCTTTCTTT,CASSYSRSGENTEAFF
many,TRBJ2-5,TRBD2,TRBV12-3/TRBV12-4,TGTGCCAGCAGTCCGACTAGCGGAGAGACCCAGTACTTC,CASSPTSGETQYF
few,TRBJ2-2,TRBD2,TRBV6-1,TGTGCCAGCAGCACCACCTTGGGAGGGCCCACCGGGGAGCTGTTTTTT,CASSTTLGGPTGELFF
few,TRBJ1-5,.,TRBV27,TGTGCCAGCGCAAGGGGGTGGGGACAAGATCAGCCCCAGCATTTT,CASARGWGQDQPQHF
many,TRBJ2-7,TRBD1,TRBV11-2,TGTGCCAGCAGCTCGGACAGGGGCTACGAGCAGTACTTC,CASSSDRGYEQYF
.,TRBJ2-1,TRBD2,TRBV12-3/TRBV12-4,TGTGCCAGCAGCGAGGGGGGACTAGTGGATATATACAATGAGCAGTTCTTC,CASSEGGLVDIYNEQFF
.,TRBJ2-2,.,TRBV24-1,TGTGCCACCAGTGACGGGACAACGAACACCGGGGAGCTGTTTTTT,CATSDGTTNTGELFF
.,TRBJ2-1,TRBD2,TRBV6-4,TGTGCCAGCAGTCTCCACGGGACTAGCGGTTCTAATGAGCAGTTCTTC,CASSLHGTSGSNEQFF
.,TRBJ2-1,TRBD2,TRBV20-1,TGCAGTGCCCTCGGGTGGACTAGCGAGTACAATGAGCAGTTCTTC,CSALGWTSEYNEQFF
few,TRBJ2-5,TRBD2,TRBV7-2,TGTGCCAGCGAAGTAGCGGGAGAACAGACCCAGTACTTC,CASEVAGEQTQYF
few,TRBJ1-2,TRBD1,TRBV7-2,TGTGCCAGCAGCTTAGTTGGCAGGGGGTTTTATGGCTACACCTTC,CASSLVGRGFYGYTF
many,TRBJ2-3,TRBD1,TRBV9,TGTGCCAGCAGCCCTCGGGACAGGGATCCAGATACGCAGTATTTT,CASSPRDRDPDTQYF
.,TRBJ2-1,TRBD2,TRBV6-2/TRBV6-3,TGTGCCAGCAGTCCCGCGGGTGGGGTGTGGACTAGTGAGTTCTTC,CASSPAGGVWTSEFF
.,TRBJ1-5,.,TRBV11-1,TGTGCCAGCAGCTTAGCTGACGGGGGGCTTAATCAGCCCCAGCATTTT,CASSLADGGLNQPQHF
.,TRBJ2-7,.,TRBV11-1,TGTGCCAGCATCAAACCGACAGAGTACGAGCAGTACTTC,CASIKPTEYEQYF
.,TRBJ2-2,TRBD1,TRBV5-6,TGTGCCAGCAGCTTTCCTTCTGGGACAGTTAACACCGGGGAGCTGTTTTTT,CASSFPSGTVNTGELFF
many,TRBJ1-1,.,TRBV5-1,TGCGCCAGCAGCTTGGGACAGTCGGGCACTGAAGCTTTCTTT,CASSLGQSGTEAFF
.,TRBJ2-2,TRBD2,TRBV13,TGTGCCAGCAGCGCAACTAGCGGGAGCGGGGAGCTGTTTTTT,CASSATSGSGELFF